This TCR beta chain was obtained from a study of CD8 T cells in ankylosing spondylitis. Notes on the study in general: A TCR beta motif of several highly homologous variants appeared characteristic of ankylosing spondylitis blood. Significant enrichment of disease-linked clones was reported in matched ankylosing spondylitis synovial fluid.

The CDR3 is 17 residues long. Each CDR3 protein gets one entry after TCRdb re-called the 5' RACE reads with MiXCR. The table lists roughly 700,000 distinct CDR3 sequences, 15% to 20% of them singletons. A note on this clonotype: Its antigen is unknown. A much larger clone lies one base from this, so it may be a read error.

This TCR came from a male donor with ankylosing spondylitis. The sequenced sample was blood, either unsorted or a sorted T cell fraction (not recorded which). The rearrangement joins TRBV12-3 or TRBV12-4 to TRBJ2-3; a possible D gene is TRBD1 (5 bases). CDR3: CASSLPISQWGTDAQYF. The CDR3 DNA reads TGTGCCAGCAGTTTACCCATTTCACAGTGGGGCACAGATGCGCAGTATTTT.